This T cell receptor (beta chain) was documented in a study of OX40 agonist ivuxolimab in advanced cancers. On this clone: Its antigen is unidentified.

Deletions cut 8 bases from V and 2 bases from J, with 12 bases between. CDR1 MNHEY and CDR2 SVGAGI come from the germline V gene. The CDR3 totals 13 residues. Using immunoSEQ multiplex PCR, the repertoire was profiled, and TCRdb retains in-frame clones only, with some absent. The sample has fewer than 70,000 clones, roughly 84% seen once. Study observations and caveats: Among expanded peripheral T cells, antigen specificity went undetermined.

This chain connects TRBV6-5 to TRBJ1-2; D uncertain. Sequenced material: CD4+ or CD8+ T cells sorted from blood, taken in a trial of the OX40 agonist ivuxolimab. The clonotype was recovered from an adult with an advanced solid tumor such as melanoma, head and neck, liver or kidney cancer. CDR3 nucleotides: TGTGCCAGCTCGGTAGTCCTGAACTATGGCTACACCTTC. This encodes CASSVVLNYGYTF.